Sequencing of this T cell receptor beta chain was carried out in a study of T cells in Graves' hyperthyroidism and ophthalmopathy. Amplified TCR beta CDR3 regions came from RNA transcripts. First-round RT-PCR of the TCR CDR3 relied on the HTBI primer set. TCRdb re-analysed the multiplex PCR reads in MiXCR, keeping a single row per CDR3 protein. The data hold approximately 480,000 distinct CDR3 sequences, with more than 20% observed a single time. The J segment lost 5 bases and the V segment lost 7 bases, leaving 8 bases of the junction unmatched. Germline values: CDR1 SGHRS, CDR2 YFSETQ. The CDR3 totals 15 residues. A patient was excluded if there was uncontrolled infection, other autoimmune disease, pregnancy or lactation. Used for diagnoses were clinical symptoms, serum thyroxine and TRAb, thyroid ultrasound and orbital computed tomography.

V and J are TRBV5-1 and TRBJ2-2; 10 positions match TRBD1. The sequenced material came from blood. The origin of this receptor is a man younger than 35 with Graves' hyperthyroidism. The CDR3 DNA reads as TGCGCCAGCCACGGGACAGGGGATACAACCGGGGAGCTGTTTTTT. Protein: CASHGTGDTTGELFF. Using reference TRBV5-1 and TRBJ2-2 for the parts outside the CDR3, the full variable domain is KAGVTQTPRYLIKTRGQQVTLSCSPISGHRSVSWYQQTPGQGLQFLFEYFSETQRNKGNFPGRFSGRQFSNSRSEMNVSTLELGDSALYLCASHGTGDTTGELFFGEGSRLTVL.